This T cell receptor (beta chain) derives from a study of beta chain features in type 1 diabetes. Regarding the study as a whole: The study found fewer insertions and more deletions at VDJ junctions in type 1 diabetes patients.

CDR3 length: 12 residues. In germline, CDR1 is SGHNT, CDR2 YYREEE (reference sequence). Trimming removed 2 bases from V and 4 bases from J, with 4 bases in between. The table lists this clone with many counts. Its target is unknown. All of the isolated RNA was reverse transcribed, so expressed TCRB transcripts were sequenced. Data came from immunoSEQ multiplex PCR; TCRdb stores just in-frame clones and leaves some out. The sample holds about 240,000 clones, 25% to 30% seen once. The chain is built from TRBV5-4 and TRBJ2-1; D is uncertain. This TCR was sampled from a young man in good health. The sequenced material came from central memory CD4+ T cells from blood. CDR3 region: CASSFLYNEQFF. Written as DNA, the CDR3 is TGTGCCAGCAGCTTCCTATACAATGAGCAGTTCTTC.